These T cell receptor beta chains were read from a single sample in a study of T cells in Graves' hyperthyroidism and ophthalmopathy. TCRdb itself ran the multiplex PCR reads through MiXCR, one entry per CDR3 protein. Altogether 300,000 to 350,000 distinct CDR3 sequences are present, over 11% being singletons, with the ten largest covering roughly 25%. The sequenced sample was blood. All receptors derive from a woman in her 30s with Graves' hyperthyroidism. Each CDR3 is given with its conserved first and last residue. Fields, in order: D gene, clone size, J gene, V gene, CDR3 length, CDR3 DNA, CDR3 protein. D genes are given only for firm matches. Only part of the rows carry a size: once, few, many, or a class if the clone is expanded.

>-|many|TRBJ2-1|TRBV2|11
TGTGCCAGCAGTGGGGTCAATGAGCAGTTCTTC
CASSGVNEQFF
>-|many|TRBJ2-1|TRBV12-3/TRBV12-4|16
TGTGCCAGCAGTTCCGGCCCAGCCAGCTCCTACAATGAGCAGTTCTTC
CASSSGPASSYNEQFF
>TRBD1|many|TRBJ2-1|TRBV28|16
TGTGCCAGCAGCCGGGACACAGGGGGATATGGAGATGAGCAGTTCTTC
CASSRDTGGYGDEQFF
>TRBD1|-|TRBJ1-1|TRBV19|14
TGTGCCAGTAGTATGAGACAGGGCGTCGCTGAAGCTTTCTTT
CASSMRQGVAEAFF
>TRBD1|-|TRBJ2-2|TRBV19|14
TGTGCCAGTGTTCGGGCAGGGGGTACCGGGGAGCTGTTTTTT
CASVRAGGTGELFF
>TRBD1|-|TRBJ1-5|TRBV4-2|15
TGTGCCAGCAGCCAAGATGCGCAGGGGGCTCAGCCCCAGCATTTT
CASSQDAQGAQPQHF
>-|-|TRBJ2-5|TRBV9|14
TGTGCCAGCAGCCCGATTGGGGGCCAAGAGACCCAGTACTTC
CASSPIGGQETQYF
>-|-|TRBJ2-2|TRBV15|14
TGTGCCACCAGCAGGAGGGAAGCGACCGGGGAGCCGTTTTTT
CATSRREATGEPFF
>TRBD1|few|TRBJ2-5|TRBV5-5|15
TGTGCCAGCAGCCCGGGACAGGTCGGCCAAGAGACCCAGTACTTC
CASSPGQVGQETQYF
>-|-|TRBJ2-1|TRBV10-3|13
TGTGCCATCAGCGTAACTCCATACAATGAGCAGTTCTTC
CAISVTPYNEQFF
>TRBD1|many|TRBJ2-7|TRBV5-1|16
TGCGCCAGCAGCACCGGGACAGGGCTTACTTCCTACGAGCAGTACTTC
CASSTGTGLTSYEQYF
>TRBD2|many|TRBJ2-5|TRBV30|17
TGTGCCTGCGACAGGGTCGCAGCGGGAGGGCCCCTAGAGACCCAGTACTTC
CACDRVAAGGPLETQYF
>-|-|TRBJ2-2|TRBV7-2|15
TGTGCCAGCAGCTTGAGTAGCCCAAGGGCCGGGGAGCTGTTTTTT
CASSLSSPRAGELFF
>-|many|TRBJ2-7|TRBV20-1|14
TGCAGTGCTAGGGCTTCACGACGCGCCTACGAGCAGTACTTC
CSARASRRAYEQYF
>TRBD2|-|TRBJ2-3|TRBV27|16
TGTGCCAGCAGTTTAGACTCGGGAGGGCCGGCAGATACGCAGTATTTT
CASSLDSGGPADTQYF
>-|many|TRBJ2-4|TRBV11-2|14
TGTGCCAGCAAGGGAACTCTAGCCAAAAACATTCAGTACTTC
CASKGTLAKNIQYF
>TRBD1|many|TRBJ1-5|TRBV6-2/TRBV6-3|13
TGTGCCAGCGAAGATCCAGGGGGACAGCCCCAGCATTTT
CASEDPGGQPQHF
>TRBD1|few|TRBJ2-5|TRBV12-3/TRBV12-4|15
TGTGCCAGCAGTCCGCGACAGGGTGGAGGAGAGACCCAGTACTTC
CASSPRQGGGETQYF
>TRBD2|-|TRBJ2-3|TRBV7-9|15
TGTGCCAGCAGGTTGACTAGCGGGAGCACAGATACGCAGTATTTT
CASRLTSGSTDTQYF
>-|few|TRBJ2-5|TRBV12-5|16
TGTGCTAGTGGTTCCGGGACCCGGGGCTCCCAAGAGACCCAGTACTTC
CASGSGTRGSQETQYF
>-|many|TRBJ1-4|TRBV20-1|12
TGCAGTGCTGGCGGGGGCGAAGAAAAACTGTTTTTT
CSAGGGEEKLFF
>-|many|TRBJ2-2|TRBV27|14
TGTGCCAGCAACCTCAGCGGCAAGGTCGGGGAGCTGTTTTTT
CASNLSGKVGELFF
>-|few|TRBJ2-1|TRBV19|15
TGTGCCAGTAGTACAGGGCGGCCCTCCTACAATGAGCAGTTCTTC
CASSTGRPSYNEQFF
>-|-|TRBJ2-7|TRBV7-7|15
TGTGCTAGCAGCCCGACCAGGGCGCTGGGGTACGAGCAGTACTTC
CASSPTRALGYEQYF
>TRBD1|-|TRBJ2-1|TRBV20-1|14
TGCAGTGCTTATAGAAGACAGGGGGCGCATGAGCAGTTCTTC
CSAYRRQGAHEQFF
>-|-|TRBJ1-6|TRBV7-2|17
TGTGCCAGCAGCCGGGAAGTTGTCAGCTCCTATAATTCACCCCTCCACTTT
CASSREVVSSYNSPLHF
>TRBD1|many|TRBJ2-7|TRBV6-2/TRBV6-3|15
TGTGCCAGCTCGACGTACAGGGGGCGAATTAACGAGCAGTACTTC
CASSTYRGRINEQYF
>-|few|TRBJ1-1|TRBV9|15
TGTGCCAGCAGCGTAGTGGGGGGGATACCCACTGAAGCTTTCTTT
CASSVVGGIPTEAFF
>TRBD1|few|TRBJ1-2|TRBV12-3/TRBV12-4|12
TGTGCCAGCAGCTCCGGGACAGGGTCAAACACCTTC
CASSSGTGSNTF
>TRBD2|many|TRBJ2-3|TRBV13|14
TGTGCCAGCAGCCCCCGACTAGCAACAGATACGCAGTATTTT
CASSPRLATDTQYF
>-|-|TRBJ1-1|TRBV10-3|18
TGTGCCATCAGTGAGGGAAAGGGGGGCGTTGGAATGAACACTGAAGCTTTCTTT
CAISEGKGGVGMNTEAFF
>TRBD1|-|TRBJ1-4|TRBV30|15
TGTGCCTGGAGTACTACGACAGGGCTGTATGAAAAACTGTTTTTT
CAWSTTTGLYEKLFF
>TRBD2|many|TRBJ2-7|TRBV20-1|13
TGCAGTGCTAAAAGCGGGGGAAACTACGAGCAGTACTTC
CSAKSGGNYEQYF
>-|-|TRBJ2-5|TRBV27|15
TGTGCCAGCAGTCCCCTAGTAGCGGCCCAAGAGACCCAGTACTTC
CASSPLVAAQETQYF
>-|few|TRBJ1-2|TRBV19|18
TGTGCCAGTAGTACTCACTCCGCGAGAAGAGGGTTTGACTATGGCTACACCTTC
CASSTHSARRGFDYGYTF
>-|-|TRBJ2-6|TRBV10-3|14
TGTGCCATCAGTGCCTTCGTCGGGGCCAACGTCCTGACTTTC
CAISAFVGANVLTF
>TRBD1|many|TRBJ1-5|TRBV30|13
TGTGCCTGGACCAGGGGGCGGGATCAGCCCCAGCATTTT
CAWTRGRDQPQHF
>-|-|TRBJ2-1|TRBV6-1|14
TGTGCCAGTATGGCAGATTTCTCCTACAATGAGCAGTTCTTC
CASMADFSYNEQFF
>-|-|TRBJ2-2|TRBV29-1|14
TGCAGCGTTGATCTAGGTCGAAACACCGGGGAGCTGTTTTTT
CSVDLGRNTGELFF
>-|-|TRBJ2-3|TRBV4-3|17
TGCGCCAGCAGCCAAGTAGGGGCAGCCCTCGAATCTTCCCCGCAGTATTTT
CASSQVGAALESSPQYF
>-|many|TRBJ2-7|TRBV10-3|11
TGTGCCATCAGTGAGTCTAACGAGCAGTACTTC
CAISESNEQYF
>-|many|TRBJ1-3|TRBV28|13
TGTGCCAGCAGTTTATCGTCCGGAAACACCATATATTTT
CASSLSSGNTIYF
>-|many|TRBJ2-7|TRBV12-3/TRBV12-4|14
TGTGCCAGCAGTTATAGGACAGAAAATGACGAGCAGTACTTC
CASSYRTENDEQYF
>TRBD2|-|TRBJ2-2|TRBV12-3/TRBV12-4|16
TGTGCCAGCAGTAGAGTGGCGGGAGGCAGGACCGGGGAGCTGTTTTTT
CASSRVAGGRTGELFF
>-|-|TRBJ2-1|TRBV29-1|13
TGCAGCGTTGTCAAGGGTTCCTACAATGAGCAGTTCTTC
CSVVKGSYNEQFF
>TRBD1|-|TRBJ2-1|TRBV13|17
TGTGCCAGCAGCTTACCAGGAGGACAGGCGGCCTACAATGAGCAGTTCTTC
CASSLPGGQAAYNEQFF
>-|-|TRBJ2-1|TRBV19|16
TGTGCCAGTAGTATAGTCGGAGGGGGATACTACAGTGAGCAGTTCTTC
CASSIVGGGYYSEQFF
>-|many|TRBJ1-1|TRBV27|15
TGTGCCAGCAGTGGAGGAGGGACCCTAATCACTGAAGCTTTCTTT
CASSGGGTLITEAFF
>TRBD1|many|TRBJ1-5|TRBV19|14
TGTGCCAGTAGTCTTAACAGGGGAGGATCAGCCCAGCATTTT
CASSLNRGGSAQHF
>-|many|TRBJ2-1|TRBV2|12
TGTGCCAGCAATGACCAAACGGATGAGCAGTTCTTC
CASNDQTDEQFF
>-|many|TRBJ2-3|TRBV6-2/TRBV6-3|16
TGTGCCAGCAGTTACGAAGCAGGCCGGACCACAGATACGCAGTATTTT
CASSYEAGRTTDTQYF
>-|few|TRBJ1-5|TRBV4-1|11
TGCGCCAGCGGCTGGGACAAGCCCCAGCATTTT
CASGWDKPQHF
>-|-|TRBJ1-5|TRBV5-8|16
TGTGCCAGCAGCCCTCAGACAGGAGCGAGCAATCAGCCCCAGCATTTT
CASSPQTGASNQPQHF
>-|few|TRBJ1-5|TRBV18|12
TGTGCCAGCCGCGGGGAAAATCAGCCCCAGCATTTT
CASRGENQPQHF
>TRBD2|many|TRBJ2-3|TRBV7-2|18
TGTGCCAGCAGCTCACCAACTCGGACTAGCGGGAGAGGAGATACGCAGTATTTT
CASSSPTRTSGRGDTQYF
>-|-|TRBJ1-1|TRBV20-1|15
TGCAGTGCTAGAGATCAAAGGGCCTTGAACACTGAAGCTTTCTTT
CSARDQRALNTEAFF
>-|many|TRBJ2-3|TRBV20-1|14
TGCAGTGCTAGAGATGGTTCTAGTATTGATACGCAGTATTTT
CSARDGSSIDTQYF